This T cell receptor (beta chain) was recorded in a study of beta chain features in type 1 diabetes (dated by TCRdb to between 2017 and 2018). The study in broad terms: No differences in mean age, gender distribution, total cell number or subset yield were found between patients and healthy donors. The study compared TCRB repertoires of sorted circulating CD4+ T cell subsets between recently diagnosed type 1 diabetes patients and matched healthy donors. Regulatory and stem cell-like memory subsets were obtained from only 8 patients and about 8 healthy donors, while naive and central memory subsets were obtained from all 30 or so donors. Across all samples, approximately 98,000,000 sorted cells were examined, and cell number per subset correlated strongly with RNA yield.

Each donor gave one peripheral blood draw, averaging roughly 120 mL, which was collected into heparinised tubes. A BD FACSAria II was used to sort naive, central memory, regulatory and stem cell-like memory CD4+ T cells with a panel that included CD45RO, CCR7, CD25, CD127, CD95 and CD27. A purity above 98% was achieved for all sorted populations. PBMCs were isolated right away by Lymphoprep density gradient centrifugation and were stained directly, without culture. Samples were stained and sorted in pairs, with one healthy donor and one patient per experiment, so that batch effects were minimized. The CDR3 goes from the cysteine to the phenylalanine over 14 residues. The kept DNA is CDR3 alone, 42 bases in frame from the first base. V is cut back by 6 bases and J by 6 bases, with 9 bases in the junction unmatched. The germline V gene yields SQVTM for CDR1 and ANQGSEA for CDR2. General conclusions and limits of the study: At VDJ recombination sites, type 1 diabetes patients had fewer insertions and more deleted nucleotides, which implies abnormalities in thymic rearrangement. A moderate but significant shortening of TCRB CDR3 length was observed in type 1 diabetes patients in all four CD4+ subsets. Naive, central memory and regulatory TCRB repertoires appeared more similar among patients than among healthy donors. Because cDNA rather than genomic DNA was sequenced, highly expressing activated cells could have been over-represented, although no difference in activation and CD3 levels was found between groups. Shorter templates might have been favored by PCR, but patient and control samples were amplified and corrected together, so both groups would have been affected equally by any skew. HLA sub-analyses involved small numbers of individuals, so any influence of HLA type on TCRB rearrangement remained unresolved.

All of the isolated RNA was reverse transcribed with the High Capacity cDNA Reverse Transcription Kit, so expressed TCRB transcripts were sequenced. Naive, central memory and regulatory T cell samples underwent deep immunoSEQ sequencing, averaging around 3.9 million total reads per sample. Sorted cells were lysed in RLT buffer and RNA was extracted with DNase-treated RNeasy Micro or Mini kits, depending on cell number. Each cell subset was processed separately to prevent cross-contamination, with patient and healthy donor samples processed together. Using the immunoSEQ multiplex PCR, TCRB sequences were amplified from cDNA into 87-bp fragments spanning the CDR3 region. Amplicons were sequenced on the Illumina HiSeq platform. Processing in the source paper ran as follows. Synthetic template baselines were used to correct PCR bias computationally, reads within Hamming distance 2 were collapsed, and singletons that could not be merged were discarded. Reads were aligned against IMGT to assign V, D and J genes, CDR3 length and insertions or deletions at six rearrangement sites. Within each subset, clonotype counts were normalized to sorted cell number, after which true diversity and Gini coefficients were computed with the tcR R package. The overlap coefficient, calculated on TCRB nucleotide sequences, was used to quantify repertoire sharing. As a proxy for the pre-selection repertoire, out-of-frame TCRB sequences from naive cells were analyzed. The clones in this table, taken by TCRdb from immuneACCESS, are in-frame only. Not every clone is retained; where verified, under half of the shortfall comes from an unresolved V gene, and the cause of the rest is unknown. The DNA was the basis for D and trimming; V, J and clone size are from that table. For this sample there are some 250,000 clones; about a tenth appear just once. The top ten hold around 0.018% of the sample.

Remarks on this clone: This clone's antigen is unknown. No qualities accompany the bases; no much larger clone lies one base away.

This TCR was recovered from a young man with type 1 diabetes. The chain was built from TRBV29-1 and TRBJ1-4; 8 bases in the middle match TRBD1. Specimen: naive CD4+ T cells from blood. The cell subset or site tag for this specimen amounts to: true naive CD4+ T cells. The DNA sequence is TGCAGCGTCGGGGCAGGGGGCGCGGATGAAAAACTGTTTTTT. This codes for CSVGAGGADEKLFF.